The 23 T cell receptor beta chains below all came from one sample that was sequenced in a study of T cell changes during pregnancy in multiple sclerosis. Libraries were prepared by immunoSEQ multiplex PCR; TCRdb keeps only in-frame clonotypes and omits some of them. The table records roughly 75,000 clones, about 92% of them present only once. Source: peripheral blood, taken after pregnancy. These receptors came from a female donor in good health, enrolled as a control in a pregnancy study.

The V gene is TRBV27, the J gene TRBJ1-4; no firm D call. The CDR3 length is 14 residues. Per germline, CDR1 MNHEY and CDR2 SMNVEV (reference sequence). V lost 2 bases to trimming and J lost 8 bases, with 12 bases between them. The DNA for the CDR3 is TGTGCCAGCAGTTTACGGCCCCGGGGAGAAAAACTGTTTTTT. Its protein is CASSLRPRGEKLFF.

The chain joins TRBV15 to TRBJ2-3; D unresolved. CDR1 is LNHNV and CDR2 is YYDKDF in the germline V gene (reference sequence). This CDR3 spans 13 amino acids. V lost 0 bases, J lost 6 bases, and 7 bases lay in between. The CDR3 sequence: CATSRESSDTQYF. The CDR3 nucleotides are TGTGCCACCAGCAGAGAATCCTCGGATACGCAGTATTTT.

This clone was observed a single time. This chain links TRBV2 with TRBJ2-5, with D possibly TRBD1 on 5 matching bases. The J call is uncertain, as TRBJ2-7 better fits the DNA end. Per the germline V gene, CDR1 is SNHLY and CDR2 is FYNNEI. The CDR3 sequence is 13 residues long. The CDR3 loop is CASGSDGHYEQYF. CDR3 nucleotide sequence: TGTGCCAGCGGTTCGGACGGACACTACGAGCAGTACTTC.

The genes are TRBV16 and TRBJ1-5; D might be TRBD1 (5 bases). The germline V gene has CDR1 KGHSY and CDR2 FQNENV. The CDR3 loop spans 16 amino acids. Trimming took off 3 bases at V and 5 bases at J, with 17 bases between the two ends. The CDR3 DNA is TGTGCCAGCAGCCACATGGGGCCCTTGACAGATCAGCCCCAGCATTTT. Translating it yields CASSHMGPLTDQPQHF. The variable domain in full, with the rest retrieved from reference TRBV16 and TRBJ1-5, is GEEVAQTPKHLVRGEGQKAKLYCAPIKGHSYVFWYQQVLKNEFKFLISFQNENVFDETGMPKERFSAKCLPNSPCSLEIQATKLEDSAVYFCASSHMGPLTDQPQHFGDGTRLSIL.

The rearrangement links TRBV4-1 to TRBJ2-1; 7 bases align to TRBD1. Germline-derived CDR1 and CDR2 are MGHRA and YSYEKL. The CDR3 length is 17 residues. V was pared by 0 bases and J by 6 bases, with 11 bases of the junction left unmatched. The CDR3 region is CASSQELSYYRGNEQFF. In DNA form, the CDR3 reads TGCGCCAGCAGCCAAGAGTTATCGTATTACAGGGGCAATGAGCAGTTCTTC.

This clone has a single count. The rearrangement uses TRBV28 and TRBJ1-5; possibly TRBD1 for D (5 bases). Germline V gene data show CDR1 as MDHEN and CDR2 as SYDVKM. V was cut by 8 bases and J by 7 bases, with 9 bases left in between. The CDR3 sequence is 11 residues long. As DNA, the CDR3 is TGTGCCAGCGGAAGGGGCCAGCCCCAGCATTTT. Amino acid sequence: CASGRGQPQHF.

The chain couples TRBV2 to TRBJ2-3, with 7 bases aligning to TRBD2. Germline CDR1 and CDR2: SNHLY and FYNNEI. Germline trimming cut 5 bases from V and 5 bases from J; bases unmatched to any gene: 7. This CDR3 spans 14 amino acids. CDR3 residues: CASSSTSPLDTQYF. CDR3 nucleotide sequence: TGTGCCAGCAGTTCGACTAGCCCGTTAGATACGCAGTATTTT.

The rearrangement joins TRBV2 to TRBJ2-4; 7 bases fit TRBD1. In germline, CDR1 is SNHLY, CDR2 FYNNEI. This CDR3 region has 13 residues. J was trimmed by 9 bases and V by 3 bases; bases with no gene match: 5. The CDR3 loop is CASSDTGDGIQYF. In DNA, the CDR3 is TGTGCCAGCAGTGACACAGGGGATGGCATTCAGTACTTC. Full variable domain (rest looked up from reference TRBV2 and TRBJ2-4): EPEVTQTPSHQVTQMGQEVILRCVPISNHLYFYWYRQILGQKVEFLVSFYNNEISEKSEIFDDQFSVERPDGSNFTLKIRSTKLEDSAMYFCASSDTGDGIQYFGAGTRLSVL.

In DNA form, the CDR3 reads TGTGCCAGCTCAAACAGGGGGCTATCCTCCGGGGAGCTGTTTTTT. This sequence encodes CASSNRGLSSGELFF. This chain links TRBV18 with TRBJ2-2; 9 nucleotides agree with TRBD1. The CDR3 spans 15 residues. The V and J ends lost 5 bases and 6 bases, in that order; junction bases with no gene match: 7. Germline CDR1 KGHSH, CDR2 LQKENI.

This chain joins TRBV23-1 and TRBJ2-7, with 9 bases aligning to TRBD1. TRBV23-1 has ORF status, its function being uncertain. V lost 1 base to trimming and J lost 3 bases; unmatched junction nucleotides: 4. This CDR3 spans 15 amino acids. The CDR3 spells CASSQYRGPIYEQYF. The CDR3 coding sequence is TGCGCCAGCAGTCAATACAGGGGGCCGATCTACGAGCAGTACTTC.

The CDR3 is CASSLAGTNTGELFF. DNA for the CDR3: TGTGCCAGTAGTCTAGCGGGAACGAACACCGGGGAGCTGTTTTTT. This sequence joins TRBV19 and TRBJ2-2, with 9 bases matching TRBD2. With 5 bases clipped from V and 0 bases from J, the junction kept 1 base outside the gene matches. In germline, CDR1 is LNHDA, CDR2 SQIVND (reference sequence). CDR3 size: 15 residues.

This chain links TRBV18 with TRBJ2-7; no firm D call. V was cut by 3 bases and J by 2 bases, with 8 bases left in between. This CDR3 has 13 amino acids. CDR1 KGHSH and CDR2 LQKENI come from the germline V gene. The CDR3: CASSPEEPYEQYF. CDR3 sequence (DNA): TGTGCCAGCTCACCCGAGGAGCCCTACGAGCAGTACTTC.

This clone was detected once. V usage is TRBV30 and J usage is TRBJ1-6, with 9 bases identical to TRBD1. Trimming took 4 bases from V and 12 from J; bases not matched to a gene: 13. Germline CDR1 GTSNPN, CDR2 SVGIG (reference sequence). The CDR3 has 15 residues. CDR3 nucleotide sequence: TGTGCCTGGAATCTACAGGGGGCGCATCGGGGACCCCTCCACTTT. This translates into CAWNLQGAHRGPLHF.

This chain connects TRBV4-2 to TRBJ2-3; no definite D call. The CDR3 covers 13 residues. With 1 base removed from V and 2 bases from J, the gap between germline ends came to 4 bases. Germline V gene lookup returns CDR1 LGHNA and CDR2 YNFKEQ. CDR3 amino acids: CASSQVATDTQYF. CDR3 coding DNA: TGTGCCAGCAGCCAAGTGGCCACAGATACGCAGTATTTT.

This clone was recorded a few times. The J gene is TRBJ1-5, the V gene TRBV7-8; 8 bases are a match to TRBD1. Trimming removed 5 bases from V and 3 bases from J; junction bases left unmatched: 12. Germline lookup yields CDR1 SGHVS and CDR2 FQNEAQ. This CDR3 contains 17 residues. CDR3 sequence reads: CASSPPGQGVHNQPQHF. In DNA form, the CDR3 reads TGTGCCAGCAGCCCCCCAGGACAGGGAGTACACAATCAGCCCCAGCATTTT.

The chain links TRBV30 to TRBJ2-5; no clear D. The CDR3 length is 12 residues. CDR1 GTSNPN and CDR2 SVGIG come from the germline V gene (reference sequence). Trimming removed 3 bases from V and 1 base from J, with 6 bases in between. The CDR3 sequence is CAWSPVQETQYF. CDR3 sequence (DNA): TGTGCCTGGAGCCCAGTCCAAGAGACCCAGTACTTC.

The chain recombines TRBV13 with TRBJ2-6; no definite D call. CDR1 PRHDT and CDR2 FYEKMQ come from the germline V gene (reference sequence). Deletions cut 5 bases from V and 1 base from J, with 6 bases between. This CDR3 region has 14 residues. The CDR3 DNA sequence: TGTGCCAGCAGCCTTGTTTCTGGGGCCAACGTCCTGACTTTC. This gives the protein CASSLVSGANVLTF.

V gene TRBV5-1 combines with J gene TRBJ2-1; 13 bases agree with TRBD2. The germline V gene has CDR1 SGHRS and CDR2 YFSETQ. Losses at the gene ends were 4 bases for V and 7 bases for J; bases not matched to a gene: 11. CDR3 size: 17 residues. The CDR3 loop is CASSGATSGGAGNEQFF. In DNA form, the CDR3 reads TGCGCCAGCAGCGGGGCAACTAGCGGGGGGGCCGGTAATGAGCAGTTCTTC.

The V call is TRBV29-1, the J call TRBJ2-1; possible D gene TRBD1, 6 bases. V lost 4 bases, J lost 7 bases, and 11 bases lay in between. In germline, CDR1 is SQVTM, CDR2 ANQGSEA. The length of the CDR3 is 12 residues. The CDR3 here is CSVAGTINEQFF. CDR3 coding DNA: TGCAGCGTTGCCGGGACAATAAATGAGCAGTTCTTC.

The chain uses TRBV2 and TRBJ2-5; D might be TRBD2 (7 bases). CDR1 and CDR2 from the germline V gene are SNHLY and FYNNEI. The V end lost 8 bases, the J end lost 5 bases, and 15 bases lay between the germline ends. This CDR3 has 13 amino acids. The CDR3 DNA is TGTGCCAGCGGCTCTGGGAGGGGGGAGACCCAGTACTTC. This codes for CASGSGRGETQYF. Supplemented by reference TRBV2 and TRBJ2-5, the full variable domain reads EPEVTQTPSHQVTQMGQEVILRCVPISNHLYFYWYRQILGQKVEFLVSFYNNEISEKSEIFDDQFSVERPDGSNFTLKIRSTKLEDSAMYFCASGSGRGETQYFGPGTRLLVL.

This clone was found once. This sequence joins TRBV11-1 and TRBJ2-5; 7 nucleotides match TRBD1. The ends lost 6 bases at V and 5 bases at J; junction bases unmatched: 9. This CDR3 contains 14 residues. The germline V gene encodes CDR1 SGHAT and CDR2 FQDESV (reference sequence). CDR3 in amino acids: CASRFKGAGETQYF. The CDR3 DNA is TGTGCCAGCAGGTTCAAGGGGGCAGGGGAGACCCAGTACTTC.

V is TRBV7-9 and J is TRBJ2-1, with TRBD1 as a possible D gene (5 bases). V lost 5 bases, J lost 4 bases, and 15 bases lay in between. Germline V CDR1 and CDR2: SEHNR, FQNEAQ (reference sequence). The CDR3 contains 15 residues. The CDR3 region is CASSLDSPRYNEQFF. In DNA, the CDR3 is TGTGCCAGCAGCCTAGACAGCCCAAGGTACAATGAGCAGTTCTTC.

V is TRBV2 and J is TRBJ2-3, with TRBD2 as a possible D gene (7 bases). CDR3 length: 14 residues. Looked up from germline, CDR1 is SNHLY and CDR2 is FYNNEI. V lost 6 bases and J lost 0, with 10 bases in between. The CDR3 here is CASRGGASTDTQYF. CDR3 in DNA: TGTGCCAGCAGGGGGGGGGCTAGCACAGATACGCAGTATTTT.